These 16 T cell receptor beta chains came from one sample sequenced in a study of CD8 T cells in ankylosing spondylitis. TCRdb fed the 5' RACE reads into MiXCR, producing one record per CDR3 protein. The table has about 250,000 distinct CDR3 sequences, more than 15% seen once. The sequencing sample was made of blood, either unsorted or a sorted T cell fraction (not recorded which). These receptors all stem from a male donor with ankylosing spondylitis or in good health (not recorded which).

This clonotype was found many times. The V gene is TRBV29-1, the J gene TRBJ2-2, with D uncertain. V was cut by 4 bases and J by 6 bases, with 6 bases left in between. The CDR3 has 11 residues. CDR1 is SQVTM, CDR2 ANQGSEA, per germline. CDR3 sequence reads: CSVAGAGELFF. CDR3 DNA sequence: TGCAGCGTTGCTGGGGCCGGGGAGCTGTTTTTT.

The chain has TRBV29-1 and TRBJ2-7, with 7 bases that match TRBD2. CDR3 size: 14 residues. With V trimmed by 0 bases and J by 5 bases, 7 bases remained unmatched. Germline V gene data show CDR1 as SQVTM and CDR2 as ANQGSEA. CDR3 sequence (DNA): TGCAGCGTTGAAGATGAGCGGGATCGGCACGAGCAGTACTTC. Its translation is CSVEDERDRHEQYF.

This rearrangement joins TRBV29-1 to TRBJ1-2; D is undetermined. The CDR3 runs 14 residues. V was pared by 4 bases and J by 4 bases, with 16 bases between. CDR1 and CDR2 (germline): SQVTM, ANQGSEA. CDR3 sequence (DNA): TGCAGCGTTGTTCCGGACGGAGATCTCTATGGCTACACCTTC. It codes for CSVVPDGDLYGYTF.

This clonotype turned up a few times. The chain combines TRBV9 with TRBJ2-7; a weak D match, TRBD2 (5 bases). CDR1 and CDR2 (germline): SGDLS, YYNGEE. CDR3 length: 16 residues. The V gene lost 3 bases and the J gene lost 2 bases, with 18 bases spanning the gap. As DNA, the CDR3 is TGTGCCAGCAGCGGCGAATCAACCGGGAACACCTACGAGCAGTACTTC. This encodes CASSGESTGNTYEQYF.

The sample holds many counts of this clonotype. The J gene is TRBJ2-3, the V gene TRBV12-3 or TRBV12-4, with 11 bases lining up with TRBD1. This CDR3 region has 15 residues. The J segment lost 6 bases and the V segment lost 6 bases, leaving 8 bases of the junction unmatched. The CDR3 nucleotides read TGTGCCAGCAGCCACCGGACAGGGGGCTTTGATACGCAGTATTTT. This encodes CASSHRTGGFDTQYF.

The chain couples TRBV15 to TRBJ2-1, with D perhaps TRBD2 (5 bases). Trimming took 0 bases from V and 10 from J, leaving 10 bases between them. The CDR3 runs 13 residues. Germline assignment: CDR1 LNHNV and CDR2 YYDKDF (reference sequence). CDR3 residues: CATSRDVGEEQFF. CDR3 in DNA: TGTGCCACCAGCAGAGATGTTGGGGAGGAGCAGTTCTTC.

This chain uses TRBV11-2 with TRBJ2-5; 9 bases fit TRBD2. The germline CDR1 and CDR2 sequences are SGHAT and FQNNGV. The CDR3 runs to 17 residues. The J segment lost 1 base and the V segment lost 5 bases, leaving 11 bases of the junction unmatched. CDR3 protein: CASSPKAVAGVQETQYF. The CDR3 DNA follows: TGTGCCAGCAGCCCCAAGGCCGTAGCGGGAGTCCAAGAGACCCAGTACTTC. The entire variable domain, with the rest obtained from reference TRBV11-2 and TRBJ2-5, is as follows: EAGVAQSPRYKIIEKRQSVAFWCNPISGHATLYWYQQILGQGPKLLIQFQNNGVVDDSQLPKDRFSAERLKGVDSTLKIQPAKLEDSAVYLCASSPKAVAGVQETQYFGPGTRLLVL.

This clonotype was picked up many times. The genes are TRBV27 and TRBJ2-5, with 13 positions matching TRBD2. The CDR3 loop spans 17 amino acids. Germline V gene data show CDR1 as MNHEY and CDR2 as SMNVEV (reference sequence). Trimming at V came to 0 bases and at J to 5 bases, leaving 6 bases not matched to a gene. The CDR3 region has the DNA TGTGCCAGCAGTTTATCCCGGACTAGCGGGAGTCGGGAGACCCAGTACTTC. It encodes CASSLSRTSGSRETQYF.

In its sample, this clonotype was seen many times. The genes are TRBV10-3 and TRBJ2-7; 10 nucleotides agree with TRBD1. Germline V gives CDR1 ENHRY, CDR2 SYGVKD. This CDR3 comprises 14 residues. V lost 10 bases to trimming and J lost 2 bases; unmatched junction nucleotides: 8. As DNA, the CDR3 is TGTGCCACCAGAGGACAGGGGGGCACCTACGAGCAGTACTTC. This gives the protein CATRGQGGTYEQYF.

The rearrangement links TRBV9 to TRBJ2-5; TRBD1 matches 8 bases. The CDR3 is 14 amino acids. Trimming cost V 2 bases and J 5 bases; bases outside gene matches: 5. Germline V gives CDR1 SGDLS, CDR2 YYNGEE. CDR3 protein: CASSVPTGDETQYF. The CDR3 region has the DNA TGTGCCAGCAGCGTTCCGACAGGGGACGAGACCCAGTACTTC.

The sample holds a few counts of this clonotype. This rearrangement joins TRBV7-2 to TRBJ2-2; D remains ambiguous. The CDR3 consists of 14 residues. Between the trimmed V and J ends, which lost 0 bases and 5 bases, there was a span of 7 bases. The V gene's germline CDR1 is SGHTA and CDR2 FQGNSA. The CDR3 here is CASSLAYVTGELFF. CDR3 DNA: TGTGCCAGCAGCTTAGCGTATGTAACCGGGGAGCTGTTTTTT.

The chain couples TRBV4-1 to TRBJ1-4; no clear D gene. The CDR3 has 16 amino acids. Per germline, CDR1 MGHRA and CDR2 YSYEKL. Trimming removed 1 base from V and 0 bases from J, with 9 bases in between. CDR3 residues: CASSQVGFTTNEKLFF. CDR3 DNA sequence: TGCGCCAGCAGCCAAGTCGGGTTTACAACTAATGAAAAACTGTTTTTT.

The chain is built from TRBV13 and TRBJ2-5, with TRBD2 identical over 7 bases. The germline V gene has CDR1 PRHDT and CDR2 FYEKMQ (reference sequence). This CDR3 spans 14 amino acids. The V gene end was trimmed by 1 base and the J gene end by 4 bases; junction bases not matched to a gene: 3. CDR3: CASSLDGGRETQYF. CDR3 nucleotide sequence: TGTGCCAGCAGCTTAGATGGCGGGAGAGAGACCCAGTACTTC.

This clonotype was counted at least ten times. The J gene is TRBJ2-1, the V gene TRBV9, with TRBD2 as a possible D gene (6 bases). Trimming took off 0 bases at V and 0 bases at J, with 13 bases between the two ends. Germline V gene lookup returns CDR1 SGDLS and CDR2 YYNGEE. CDR3 length: 17 amino acids. The CDR3 DNA reads as TGTGCCAGCAGCGTAGGAGGCGGGGCGAGCTCCTACAATGAGCAGTTCTTC. This translates into CASSVGGGASSYNEQFF.

This clonotype has more than one count but fewer than ten. The J gene is TRBJ2-7, the V gene TRBV6-2 or TRBV6-3; D uncertain. This CDR3 is built from 12 residues. V dropped 6 bases and J dropped 2 bases, with 8 bases sitting between them. The germline gives CDR1 MNHEY, CDR2 SVGEGT. CDR3 sequence reads: CASRLGTYEQYF. The CDR3 DNA reads as TGTGCCAGCAGGCTTGGGACCTACGAGCAGTACTTC.

This clonotype was detected a few times. CDR3 DNA: TGTGCCAGCAGCCAGTGGGTGGAGGCTGATGAGCAGTTCTTC. Its protein is CASSQWVEADEQFF. V gene TRBV4-2 combines with J gene TRBJ2-1; D perhaps matches TRBD2 (5 bases). V lost 3 bases to trimming and J lost 8 bases, with 14 bases between them. The V gene's germline CDR1 is LGHNA and CDR2 YNFKEQ. The CDR3 loop spans 14 amino acids.